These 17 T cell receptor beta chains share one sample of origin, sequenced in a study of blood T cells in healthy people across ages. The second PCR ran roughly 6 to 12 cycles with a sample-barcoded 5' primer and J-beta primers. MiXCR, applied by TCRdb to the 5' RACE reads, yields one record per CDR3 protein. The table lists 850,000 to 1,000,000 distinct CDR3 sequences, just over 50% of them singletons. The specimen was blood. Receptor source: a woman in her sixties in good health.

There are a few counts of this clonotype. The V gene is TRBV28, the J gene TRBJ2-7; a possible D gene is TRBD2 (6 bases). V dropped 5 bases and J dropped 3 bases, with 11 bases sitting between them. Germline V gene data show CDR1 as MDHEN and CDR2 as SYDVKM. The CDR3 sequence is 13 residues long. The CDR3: CASSPMGGYEQYF. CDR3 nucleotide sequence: TGTGCCAGCAGTCCGATGGGGGGCTACGAGCAGTACTTC.

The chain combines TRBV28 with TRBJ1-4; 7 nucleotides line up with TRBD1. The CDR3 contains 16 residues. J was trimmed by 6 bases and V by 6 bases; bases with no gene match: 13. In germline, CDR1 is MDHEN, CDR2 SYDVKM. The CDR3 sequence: CASSGRLTGNYEKLFF. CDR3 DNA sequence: TGTGCCAGCAGCGGCCGCCTGACAGGGAATTATGAAAAACTGTTTTTT.

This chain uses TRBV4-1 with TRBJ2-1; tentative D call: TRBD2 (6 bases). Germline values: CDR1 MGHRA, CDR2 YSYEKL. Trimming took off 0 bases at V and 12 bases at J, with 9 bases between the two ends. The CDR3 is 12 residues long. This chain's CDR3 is CASSQEVGGQFF. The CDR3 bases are TGCGCCAGCAGCCAAGAAGTGGGGGGGCAGTTCTTC.

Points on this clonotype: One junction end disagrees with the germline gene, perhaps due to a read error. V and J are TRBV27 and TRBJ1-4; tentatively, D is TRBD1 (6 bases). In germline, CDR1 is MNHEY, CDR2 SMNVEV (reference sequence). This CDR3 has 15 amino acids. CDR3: CTSSLSPRQVEKLFF. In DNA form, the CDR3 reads TGTACCAGCAGTTTATCCCCCCGACAGGTGGAAAAACTGTTTTTT.

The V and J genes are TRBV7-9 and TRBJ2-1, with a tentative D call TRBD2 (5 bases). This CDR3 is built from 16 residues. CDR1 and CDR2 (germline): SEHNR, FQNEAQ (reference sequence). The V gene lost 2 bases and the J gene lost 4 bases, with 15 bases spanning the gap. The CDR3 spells CASSLSRERGYNEQFF. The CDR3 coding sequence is TGTGCCAGCAGCTTATCCCGAGAACGGGGATACAATGAGCAGTTCTTC.

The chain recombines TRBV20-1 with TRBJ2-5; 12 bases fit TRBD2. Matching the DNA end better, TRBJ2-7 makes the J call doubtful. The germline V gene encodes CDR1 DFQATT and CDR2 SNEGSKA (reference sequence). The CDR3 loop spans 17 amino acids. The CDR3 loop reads CSALPTSGGTLVGEQYF. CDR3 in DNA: TGCAGTGCTCTCCCGACTAGCGGGGGAACCTTGGTGGGCGAGCAGTACTTC.

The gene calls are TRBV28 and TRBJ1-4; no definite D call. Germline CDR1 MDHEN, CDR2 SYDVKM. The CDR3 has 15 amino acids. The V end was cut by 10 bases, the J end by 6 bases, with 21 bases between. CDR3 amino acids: CATTARHPNYEKLFF. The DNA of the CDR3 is TGTGCCACCACAGCCCGACACCCAAATTATGAAAAACTGTTTTTT.

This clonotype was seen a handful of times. For the CDR3, the DNA is TGTGCCAGCAGCTTGATCCGGGGTTCCTACGAGCAGTACTTC. The encoded protein is CASSLIRGSYEQYF. The chain is built from TRBV5-6 and TRBJ2-5; a possible D gene is TRBD2 (5 bases). The closer fit of TRBJ2-7 to the DNA end suggests the J call may be wrong. The CDR3 has 14 residues. The germline gives CDR1 SGHDT, CDR2 YYEEEE.

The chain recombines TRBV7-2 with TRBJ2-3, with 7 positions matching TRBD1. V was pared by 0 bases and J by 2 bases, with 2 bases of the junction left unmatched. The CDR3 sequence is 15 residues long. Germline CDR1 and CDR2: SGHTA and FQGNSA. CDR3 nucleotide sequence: TGTGCCAGCAGCTTAGCGGGACAGAACACAGATACGCAGTATTTT. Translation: CASSLAGQNTDTQYF. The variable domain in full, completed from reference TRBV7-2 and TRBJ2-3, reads GAGVSQSPSNKVTEKGKDVELRCDPISGHTALYWYRQSLGQGLEFLIYFQGNSAPDKSGLPSDRFSAERTGGSVSTLTIQRTQQEDSAVYLCASSLAGQNTDTQYFGPGTRLTVL.

CDR3 in DNA: TGTGCCAGCAGCCAAGTCCGGGGACAGGGGGCTGGTGGCTACACCTTC. This sequence encodes CASSQVRGQGAGGYTF. This chain links TRBV3-1 with TRBJ1-2; 12 nucleotides match TRBD1. V shed 1 base and J 7 bases; nucleotides not matched to a gene: 7. The CDR3 has 16 amino acids. Germline CDR1 is LGHDT and CDR2 is YNNKEL (reference sequence).

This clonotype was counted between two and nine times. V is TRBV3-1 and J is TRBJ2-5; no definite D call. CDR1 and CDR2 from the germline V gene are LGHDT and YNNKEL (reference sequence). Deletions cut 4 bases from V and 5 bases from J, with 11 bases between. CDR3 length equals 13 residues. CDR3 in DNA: TGTGCCAGCAGCCGAGTATATAAGGAGACCCAGTACTTC. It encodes CASSRVYKETQYF.

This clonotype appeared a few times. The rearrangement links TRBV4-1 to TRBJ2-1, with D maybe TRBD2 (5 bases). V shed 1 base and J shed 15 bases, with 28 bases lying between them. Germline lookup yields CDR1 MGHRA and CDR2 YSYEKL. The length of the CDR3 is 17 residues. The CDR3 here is CASSQGEHGVSGRSPFF. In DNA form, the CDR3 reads TGCGCCAGCAGCCAAGGGGAGCATGGGGTCTCCGGACGCAGCCCGTTCTTC.

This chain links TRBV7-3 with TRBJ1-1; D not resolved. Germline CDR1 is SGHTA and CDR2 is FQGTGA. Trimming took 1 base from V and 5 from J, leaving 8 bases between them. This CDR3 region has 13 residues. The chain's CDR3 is CASSLNVRTEAFF. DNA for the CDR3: TGTGCCAGCAGCTTAAACGTCCGGACTGAAGCTTTCTTT.

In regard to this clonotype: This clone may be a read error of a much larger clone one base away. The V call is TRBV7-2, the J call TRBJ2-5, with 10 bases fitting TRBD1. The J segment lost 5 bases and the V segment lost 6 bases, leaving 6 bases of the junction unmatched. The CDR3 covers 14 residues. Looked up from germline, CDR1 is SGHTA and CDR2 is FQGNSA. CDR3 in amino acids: CASRRDRGGETQYF. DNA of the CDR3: TGTGCCAGCAGGAGGGACAGGGGCGGGGAGACCCAGTACTTC.

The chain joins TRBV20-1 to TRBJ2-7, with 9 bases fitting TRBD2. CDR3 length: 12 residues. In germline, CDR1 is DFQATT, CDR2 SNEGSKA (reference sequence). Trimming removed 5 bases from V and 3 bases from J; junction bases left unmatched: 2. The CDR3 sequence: CSARLAVYEQYF. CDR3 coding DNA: TGCAGTGCTCGACTAGCGGTCTACGAGCAGTACTTC.

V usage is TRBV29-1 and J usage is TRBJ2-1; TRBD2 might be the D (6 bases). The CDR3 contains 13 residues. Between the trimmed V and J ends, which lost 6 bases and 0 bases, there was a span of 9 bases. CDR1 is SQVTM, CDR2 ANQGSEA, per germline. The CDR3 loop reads CSVREFSYNEQFF. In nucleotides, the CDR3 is TGCAGCGTCCGGGAGTTCTCCTACAATGAGCAGTTCTTC.

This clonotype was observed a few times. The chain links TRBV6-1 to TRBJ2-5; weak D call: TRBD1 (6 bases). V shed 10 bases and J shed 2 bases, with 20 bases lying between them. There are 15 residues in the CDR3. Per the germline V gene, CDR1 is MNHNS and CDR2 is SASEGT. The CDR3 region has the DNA TGTGCCACTCGGTTGCTCAACAGGGCTCAAGAGACCCAGTACTTC. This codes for CATRLLNRAQETQYF.